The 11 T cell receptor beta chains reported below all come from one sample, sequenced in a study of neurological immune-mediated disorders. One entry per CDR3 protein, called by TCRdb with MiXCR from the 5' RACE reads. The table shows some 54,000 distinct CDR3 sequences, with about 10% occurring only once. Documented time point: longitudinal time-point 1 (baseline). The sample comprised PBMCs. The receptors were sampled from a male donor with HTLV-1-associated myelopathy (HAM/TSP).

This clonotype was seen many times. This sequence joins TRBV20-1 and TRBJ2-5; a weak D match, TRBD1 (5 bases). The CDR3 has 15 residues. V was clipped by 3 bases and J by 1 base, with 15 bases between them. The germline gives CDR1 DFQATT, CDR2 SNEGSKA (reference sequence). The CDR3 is CSASQGRRFQETQYF. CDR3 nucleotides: TGCAGTGCTAGTCAGGGTAGACGGTTCCAAGAGACCCAGTACTTC.

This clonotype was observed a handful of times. The CDR3 DNA sequence: TGTGCCAGCAGCCGAAGGATCGATGGCTACACCTTC. It codes for CASSRRIDGYTF. The chain is built from TRBV12-3 or TRBV12-4 and TRBJ1-2; D remains ambiguous. The V end was cut by 6 bases, the J end by 6 bases, with 11 bases between. This CDR3 has 12 amino acids.

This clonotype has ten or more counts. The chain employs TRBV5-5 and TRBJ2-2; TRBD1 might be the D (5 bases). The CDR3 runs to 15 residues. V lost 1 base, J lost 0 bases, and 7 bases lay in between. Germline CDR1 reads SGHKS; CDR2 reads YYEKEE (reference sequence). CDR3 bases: TGTGCCAGCAGCTTGTGGGGCGCGAACACCGGGGAGCTGTTTTTT. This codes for CASSLWGANTGELFF.

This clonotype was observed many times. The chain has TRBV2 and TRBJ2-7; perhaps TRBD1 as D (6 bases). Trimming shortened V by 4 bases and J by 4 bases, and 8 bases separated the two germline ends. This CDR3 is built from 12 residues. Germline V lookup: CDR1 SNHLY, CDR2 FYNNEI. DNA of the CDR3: TGTGCCAGCAGTGGTGACAGGTACGAGCAGTACTTC. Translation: CASSGDRYEQYF.

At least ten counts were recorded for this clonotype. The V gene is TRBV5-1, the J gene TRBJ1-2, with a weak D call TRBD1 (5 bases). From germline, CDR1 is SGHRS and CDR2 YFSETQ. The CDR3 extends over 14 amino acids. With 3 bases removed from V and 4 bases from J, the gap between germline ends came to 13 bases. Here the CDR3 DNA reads TGCGCCAGCAGCTCCGGACGGGACTTCTATGGCTACACCTTC. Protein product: CASSSGRDFYGYTF.

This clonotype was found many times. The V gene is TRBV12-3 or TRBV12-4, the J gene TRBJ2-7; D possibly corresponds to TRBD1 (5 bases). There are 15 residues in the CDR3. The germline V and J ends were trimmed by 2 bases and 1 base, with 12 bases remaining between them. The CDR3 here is CASSLRGSNSYEQYF. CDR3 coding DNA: TGTGCCAGCAGTTTAAGGGGCTCTAATTCCTACGAGCAGTACTTC.

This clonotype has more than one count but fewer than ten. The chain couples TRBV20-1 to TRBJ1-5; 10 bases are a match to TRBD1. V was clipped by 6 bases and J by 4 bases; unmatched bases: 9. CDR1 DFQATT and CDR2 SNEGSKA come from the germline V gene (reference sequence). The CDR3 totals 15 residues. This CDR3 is CSAGDRGLGNQPQHF. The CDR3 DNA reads TGCAGTGCGGGCGACAGGGGGCTAGGGAATCAGCCCCAGCATTTT.

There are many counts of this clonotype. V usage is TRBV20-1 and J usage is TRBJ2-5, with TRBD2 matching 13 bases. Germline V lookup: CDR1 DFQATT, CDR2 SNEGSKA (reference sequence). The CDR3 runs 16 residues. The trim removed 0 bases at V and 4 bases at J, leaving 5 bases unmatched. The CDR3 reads CSARDFRLAGGETQYF. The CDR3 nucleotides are TGCAGTGCTAGAGATTTTCGACTAGCGGGGGGAGAGACCCAGTACTTC.

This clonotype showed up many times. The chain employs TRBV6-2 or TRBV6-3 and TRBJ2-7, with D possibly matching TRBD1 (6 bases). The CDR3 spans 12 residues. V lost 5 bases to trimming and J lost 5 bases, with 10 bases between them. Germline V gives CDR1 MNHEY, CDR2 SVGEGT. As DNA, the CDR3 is TGTGCCAGCAGTCTACAGGGTCACGAGCAGTACTTC. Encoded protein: CASSLQGHEQYF.

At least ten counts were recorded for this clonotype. The DNA of the CDR3 is TGTGCCAGCAGTCCCCTCAGGGGGGACAGCGATAGCAATCAGCCCCAGCATTTT. It is translated as CASSPLRGDSDSNQPQHF. The rearrangement uses TRBV2 and TRBJ1-5, with TRBD1 matching 7 bases. This CDR3 contains 18 residues. Germline-derived CDR1 and CDR2 are SNHLY and FYNNEI. Trimming removed 5 bases from V and 0 bases from J; junction bases left unmatched: 13.

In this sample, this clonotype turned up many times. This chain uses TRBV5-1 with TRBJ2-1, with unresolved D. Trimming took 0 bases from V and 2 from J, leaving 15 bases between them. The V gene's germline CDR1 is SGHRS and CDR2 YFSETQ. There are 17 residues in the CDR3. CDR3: CASSLVGTTPTYNEQFF. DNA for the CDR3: TGCGCCAGCAGCTTGGTGGGTACAACTCCGACCTACAATGAGCAGTTCTTC.